Sequencing of this T cell receptor (beta chain) was carried out in a study of somatic mutations in cytotoxic T cells in rheumatoid arthritis. Study context: The researchers flow-sorted some T-cell populations stained with V beta antibodies and got nearly 100% purity, and these included V beta1+ cells sequenced for TCRB.

As to this clone: As yet, its antigen is unknown.

Overall study findings and caveats: A single CD8+ clone exceeded 20% of CD8+ cells in about an eighth of the 65 patients. The study found CD8+ clonality increased with age in rheumatoid arthritis patients, not healthy controls. Any difference in CD8+ T-cell clonality between patients who had rheumatoid arthritis and healthy controls who were age-matched was not statistically significant.

Assay used: immunoSEQ multiplex PCR; TCRdb lists only in-frame clones, some missing. The table shows 20,000 to 25,000 clones, with more than 70% occurring only once. This receptor was identified in a woman in her forties or fifties in good health. Sample: CD8+ T cells sorted from blood.

The CDR3 bases are TGTGCCAGCAGTTTATCAGGGGGGGATGGCTACACCTTC. Its translation is CASSLSGGDGYTF. The chain is built from TRBV27 and TRBJ1-2, with D possibly TRBD1 on 6 matching bases. Germline V gives CDR1 MNHEY, CDR2 SMNVEV (reference sequence). This CDR3 is built from 13 residues. Trimming took 0 bases from V and 6 from J, leaving 8 bases between them.